This T cell receptor beta chain was identified in a study of T cells in Graves' hyperthyroidism and ophthalmopathy. Trimming cost V 5 bases and J 5 bases; bases outside gene matches: 14. The CDR3 loop spans 16 amino acids. CDR1 is MDHEN, CDR2 SYDVKM, per germline. This clonotype was seen ten or more times. Its cognate antigen is unknown. Clinical symptoms, serum thyroxine, TRAb, thyroid ultrasound and orbital computed tomography informed diagnoses. TCR beta CDR3 regions were amplified from RNA. With the HTBI primer set, the TCR CDR3 went through a first round of RT-PCR. In TCRdb, the multiplex PCR reads were re-called with MiXCR into one record per CDR3 protein. The sample records about 700,000 distinct CDR3 sequences, 14% being singletons. Study-wide points: Also found in blood were most expanded thyroid clonotypes above 0.001.

The chain recombines TRBV28 with TRBJ1-1; 7 nucleotides agree with TRBD1. Material: blood. The clonotype originates from a woman under 30 with Graves' hyperthyroidism. CDR3 sequence: CASSRPSTGVGTEAFF. CDR3 DNA: TGTGCCAGCAGTCGACCTTCCACAGGGGTTGGAACTGAAGCTTTCTTT.